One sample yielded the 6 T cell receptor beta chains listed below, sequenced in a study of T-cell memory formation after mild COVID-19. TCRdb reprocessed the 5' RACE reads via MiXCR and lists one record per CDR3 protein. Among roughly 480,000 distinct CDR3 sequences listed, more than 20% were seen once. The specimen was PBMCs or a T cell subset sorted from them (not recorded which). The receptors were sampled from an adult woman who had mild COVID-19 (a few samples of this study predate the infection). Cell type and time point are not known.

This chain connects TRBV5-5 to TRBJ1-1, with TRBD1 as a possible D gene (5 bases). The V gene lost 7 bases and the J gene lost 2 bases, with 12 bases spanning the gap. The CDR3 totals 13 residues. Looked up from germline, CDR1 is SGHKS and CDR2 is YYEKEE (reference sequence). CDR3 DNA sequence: TGTGCCAGCTACTGGGGGTCTAACACTGAAGCTTTCTTT. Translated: CASYWGSNTEAFF.

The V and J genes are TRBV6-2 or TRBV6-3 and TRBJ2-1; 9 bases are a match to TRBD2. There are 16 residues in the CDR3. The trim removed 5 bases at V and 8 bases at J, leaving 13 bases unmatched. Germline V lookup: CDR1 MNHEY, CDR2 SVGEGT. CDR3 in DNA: TGTGCCAGCAGTCCGCCGATTAGCGGGAGCCTGGATGAGCAGTTCTTC. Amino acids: CASSPPISGSLDEQFF.

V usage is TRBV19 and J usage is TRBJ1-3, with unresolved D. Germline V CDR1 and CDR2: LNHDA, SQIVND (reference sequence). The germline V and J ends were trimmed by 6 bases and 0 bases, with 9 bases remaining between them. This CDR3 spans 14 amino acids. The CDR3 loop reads CASSYIVSGNTIYF. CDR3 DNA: TGTGCCAGTAGCTACATCGTCTCTGGAAACACCATATATTTT.

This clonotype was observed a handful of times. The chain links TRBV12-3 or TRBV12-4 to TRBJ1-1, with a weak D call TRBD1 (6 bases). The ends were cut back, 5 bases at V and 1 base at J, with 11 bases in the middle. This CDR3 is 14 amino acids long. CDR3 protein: CASSQGHQNTEAFF. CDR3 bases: TGTGCCAGCAGTCAGGGACACCAGAACACTGAAGCTTTCTTT.

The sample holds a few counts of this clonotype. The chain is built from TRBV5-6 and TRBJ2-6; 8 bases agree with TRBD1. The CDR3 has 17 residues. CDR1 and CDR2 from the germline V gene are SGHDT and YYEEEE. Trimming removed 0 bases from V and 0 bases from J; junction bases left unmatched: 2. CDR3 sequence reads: CASSLAGQVSGANVLTF. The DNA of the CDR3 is TGTGCCAGCAGCTTGGCGGGACAGGTCTCTGGGGCCAACGTCCTGACTTTC.

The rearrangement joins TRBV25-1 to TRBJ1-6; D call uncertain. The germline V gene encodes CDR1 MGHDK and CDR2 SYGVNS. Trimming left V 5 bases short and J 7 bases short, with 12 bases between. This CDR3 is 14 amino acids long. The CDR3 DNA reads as TGTGCCAGCAGTCCCGACTGGGAGAATTCACCCCTCCACTTT. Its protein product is CASSPDWENSPLHF.